These 22 T cell receptor beta chains came from one sample sequenced in a study of T cells in women clearing cervical HPV infection. Sequenced by immunoSEQ multiplex PCR; TCRdb stores in-frame clones only, minus some. This sample's table reports about 22,000 clones. The sequenced sample was blood buffy coat. Receptors originate from a woman between 18 and 75 years old with a cervical HPV16 infection that either progressed to CIN3+ or cleared (not recorded which).

On this clone itself: The read ends 3 residues before the CDR3 terminus; that terminus is restored from the germline J gene. The chain couples TRBV19 to TRBJ2-7, with 12 bases fitting TRBD1. The germline V gene encodes CDR1 LNHDA and CDR2 SQIVND (reference sequence). The junction had 8 bases not matched to a gene; V was cut back by 3 bases and J by 5 bases. CDR3 length: 16 residues. The CDR3 reads CASSIRDRGHPNEQYF. Partial CDR3 DNA: TGTGCCAGTAGTATCCGGGACAGGGGGCATCCTAACGAG.

As to this clone: The CDR3 extends 3 residues past the end of the read, so its final part is completed from the germline J gene. The chain links TRBV5-6 to TRBJ2-7, with TRBD1 matching over 8 bases. The V gene end was trimmed by 3 bases and the J gene end by 6 bases; junction bases not matched to a gene: 8. Per the germline V gene, CDR1 is SGHDT and CDR2 is YYEEEE. The CDR3 has 14 residues. The sequenced CDR3 bases are TGTGCCAGCAGCTCCGGACAGGGTATCCCCGAG. Amino acids: CASSSGQGIPE. The entire CDR3 reads CASSSGQGIPEQYF. The full variable domain, rest sourced from reference TRBV5-6 and TRBJ2-7, is DAGVTQSPTHLIKTRGQQVTLRCSPKSGHDTVSWYQQALGQGPQFIFQYYEEEERQRGNFPDRFSGHQFPNYSSELNVNALLLGDSALYLCASSSGQGIPEQYFGPGTRLTVT.

A note on this clone: The CDR3 end lies 3 residues beyond the end of the read and is filled in from the germline J gene. Distinct nucleotide sequences in the sample also encode this CDR3. The rearrangement uses TRBV5-4 and TRBJ1-1, with D possibly being TRBD1 (6 bases). Germline CDR1 reads SGHNT; CDR2 reads YYREEE (reference sequence). V lost 4 bases to trimming and J lost 6 bases, with 16 bases between them. This CDR3 has 14 amino acids. The CDR3 is CASSSPGHPPEAFF. Incomplete CDR3 DNA: TGTGCCAGCAGCAGCCCGGGACACCCGCCTGAA.

Turning to this clone: The observed sequence ends 3 residues before the CDR3 terminus, with the missing tail filled in from the germline J gene. The V and J genes are TRBV28 and TRBJ2-3; the D gene is possibly TRBD1 (6 bases). The CDR3 runs 15 residues. The ends were cut back, 4 bases at V and 6 bases at J, with 17 bases in the middle. Per the germline V gene, CDR1 is MDHEN and CDR2 is SYDVKM. CDR3 DNA, as far as it was read: TGTGCCAGCAGTTCGATGGACAGACCTCAGGATACG. This encodes CASSSMDRPQDT. The CDR3, in full, reads CASSSMDRPQDTQYF. The whole variable domain, remainder taken from reference TRBV28 and TRBJ2-3, is DVKVTQSSRYLVKRTGEKVFLECVQDMDHENMFWYRQDPGLGLRLIYFSYDVKMKEKGDIPEGYSVSREKKERFSLILESASTNQTSMYLCASSSMDRPQDTQYFGPGTRLTVL.

In the case of this clone: The read falls 3 residues short of the CDR3 end, and the missing part is taken from the germline J gene. The gene calls are TRBV7-8 and TRBJ2-1; D remains unclear. CDR1 is SGHVS and CDR2 is FQNEAQ in the germline V gene. CDR3 size: 15 residues. Between the trimmed V and J ends, which lost 1 base and 4 bases, there was a span of 11 bases. The CDR3 sequence: CASSLVVAIYNEQFF. The DNA read from the CDR3 is TGTGCCAGCAGCTTAGTAGTAGCTATTTACAATGAG.

Of note for this clone: The read halts 3 residues ahead of the CDR3 end, with the missing end drawn from the germline J gene. J is TRBJ2-3 and V is TRBV11-2; no definite D call. Trimming removed 0 bases from V and 5 bases from J, with 3 bases in between. Germline assignment: CDR1 SGHAT and CDR2 FQNNGV. This CDR3 spans 12 amino acids. CDR3 protein: CASSLDVDTQYF. The sequenced CDR3 bases are TGTGCCAGCAGCTTAGACGTAGATACG.

Notes on this clone: The read ends 3 residues early relative to the CDR3; the germline J gene fills the gap. V usage is TRBV6-4 and J usage is TRBJ2-1, with 10 bases lining up with TRBD2. The CDR3 extends over 15 amino acids. In germline, CDR1 is MRHNA, CDR2 SNTAGT. V shed 6 bases, J shed 7 bases, and the junction held 9 bases outside the gene matches. This CDR3 is CASSQREGRLNEQFF. The CDR3 bases that were read are TGTGCCAGCAGCCAGCGGGAGGGCCGTTTAAATGAG.

Of note for this clone: The CDR3 end falls 3 residues outside the read, so it is completed with the germline J gene. The gene calls are TRBV5-6 and TRBJ1-2; D is perhaps TRBD1 (5 bases). Germline lookup yields CDR1 SGHDT and CDR2 YYEEEE. The CDR3 loop spans 13 amino acids. The CDR3 is CASSAGGGWGYTF. The DNA read from the CDR3 is TGTGCCAGCAGCGCGGGCGGGGGTTGGGGC.

On this clone: The CDR3 goes on 3 residues after the read ends, and that part is filled in from the germline J gene. The chain is built from TRBV30 and TRBJ2-1; TRBD2 might be the D (5 bases). From germline, CDR1 is GTSNPN and CDR2 SVGIG (reference sequence). The length of the CDR3 is 15 residues. The germline V and J ends were trimmed by 1 base and 0 bases, with 10 bases remaining between them. CDR3 sequence: CAWSGRLGSYNEQFF. CDR3 DNA (partial): TGTGCCTGGAGTGGGAGGCTAGGCTCCTACAATGAG.

CDR3 DNA, as far as it was read: TGTGCCAGTAGTCCCAGGGGGTGGAGGAACACTGAA. Translating gives CASSPRGWRNTE. The whole CDR3 sequence is CASSPRGWRNTEAFF. The gene calls are TRBV19 and TRBJ1-1, with 7 positions matching TRBD1. The read terminates 3 residues before the CDR3 end, so the remaining end is supplied by the germline J gene. This CDR3 is 15 amino acids long. V was clipped by 5 bases and J by 1 base; unmatched bases: 7. CDR1 is LNHDA and CDR2 is SQIVND in the germline V gene (reference sequence).

As to this clone: Read data end 3 residues before the CDR3 end; the end is taken from the germline J gene. The chain is built from TRBV10-2 and TRBJ2-2; the D gene could be TRBD1 or TRBD2 (5 bases each). Germline V gene sequence: CDR1 WSHSY, CDR2 SAAADI. CDR3 length: 13 amino acids. The ends were cut back, 6 bases at V and 6 bases at J, with 11 bases in the middle. CDR3 amino acids: CASRRGAAGELFF. CDR3 bases read: TGCGCCAGCAGGAGAGGGGCCGCCGGGGAG.

Concerning this clone: The read halts 3 residues ahead of the CDR3 end, with the missing end drawn from the germline J gene. The chain carries TRBV2 and TRBJ2-3, with D possibly TRBD2 on 5 matching bases. Germline lookup yields CDR1 SNHLY and CDR2 FYNNEI. The V and J ends lost 9 bases and 2 bases respectively, with 24 bases between them. The CDR3 length is 17 residues. CDR3 in amino acids: CASGADLQIWATDTQYF. The covered CDR3 bases are TGTGCCAGTGGAGCGGACCTCCAAATTTGGGCCACAGATACG.

Regarding this clone: The read falls 3 residues short of the CDR3 end, and the missing part is taken from the germline J gene. The chain employs TRBV29-1 and TRBJ2-3; TRBD2 matches 10 bases. Germline CDR1 SQVTM, CDR2 ANQGSEA. CDR3 length: 15 residues. V lost 4 bases to trimming and J lost 2 bases; unmatched junction nucleotides: 6. CDR3 region: CSVVSGRIITDTQYF. Partial CDR3 DNA: TGCAGCGTTGTTAGCGGGAGGATCATCACAGATACG.

On this clone itself: The sequenced fragment ends 3 residues before the CDR3 boundary, so the rest is inferred from the germline J gene. V usage is TRBV5-1 and J usage is TRBJ2-7, with D possibly matching TRBD2 (6 bases). The ends were cut back, 4 bases at V and 0 bases at J, with 20 bases in the middle. CDR3 length: 17 amino acids. CDR1 is SGHRS, CDR2 YFSETQ, per germline. The CDR3 DNA, read in part, is TGCGCCAGCAGCAAAGAGACTAGTTCTTATAGCTCCTACGAG. Residues: CASSKETSSYSSYE. The whole CDR3 sequence reads CASSKETSSYSSYEQYF.

A word on this clone: The DNA ends 3 residues before the CDR3 does, and the rest of the CDR3 is filled in from the germline J gene. V is TRBV2 and J is TRBJ2-3; no clear D. The CDR3 sequence is 13 residues long. In germline, CDR1 is SNHLY, CDR2 FYNNEI. The ends were cut back, 8 bases at V and 5 bases at J, with 14 bases in the middle. The CDR3 is CASSGSARDTQYF. CDR3 DNA (partial): TGTGCCAGCTCCGGAAGCGCGAGAGATACG. The whole variable domain, filled in from reference TRBV2 and TRBJ2-3, reads EPEVTQTPSHQVTQMGQEVILRCVPISNHLYFYWYRQILGQKVEFLVSFYNNEISEKSEIFDDQFSVERPDGSNFTLKIRSTKLEDSAMYFCASSGSARDTQYFGPGTRLTVL.

On this clone: With the read ending 3 residues before the CDR3 end, the germline J gene is used to fill in that end. The rearrangement uses TRBV6-1 and TRBJ1-4; unclear D gene. The V end lost 1 base, the J end lost 6 bases, and 12 bases lay between the germline ends. Germline values: CDR1 MNHNS, CDR2 SASEGT. The CDR3 totals 15 residues. CDR3: CASSEGAPWDEKLFF. The CDR3 DNA, read in part, is TGTGCCAGCAGTGAAGGGGCCCCCTGGGATGAAAAA.

CDR3 protein: CASSPTTISYEQYF. Partial CDR3 DNA: TGTGCCAGCAGCCCCACTACTATCTCCTACGAG. This chain joins TRBV7-9 and TRBJ2-7; D not resolved. The CDR3 extends 3 residues past the end of the read, so its final part is completed from the germline J gene. The CDR3 loop spans 14 amino acids. Per germline, CDR1 SEHNR and CDR2 FQNEAQ (reference sequence). The ends were cut back, 5 bases at V and 0 bases at J, with 11 bases in the middle.

A remark on this clone: The CDR3 extends 3 residues past the end of the read, so its final part is completed from the germline J gene. J is TRBJ2-3 and V is TRBV12-5, with TRBD2 matching over 12 bases. The CDR3 runs to 16 residues. The junction had 5 bases not matched to a gene; V was cut back by 5 bases and J by 2 bases. CDR1 and CDR2 (germline): LGHNT, FRNRAP. The sequenced CDR3 bases are TGTGCTAGTGGTCCGGGACTAGCGGGTCACACAGATACG. This gives the protein CASGPGLAGHTDT. The whole CDR3 sequence is CASGPGLAGHTDTQYF.

Remarks on this clone: The observed sequence ends 3 residues before the CDR3 terminus, with the missing tail filled in from the germline J gene. The chain recombines TRBV15 with TRBJ2-1, with 10 nucleotides matching TRBD2. Looked up from germline, CDR1 is LNHNV and CDR2 is YYDKDF (reference sequence). This CDR3 is built from 18 residues. The V segment lost 5 bases and the J segment 0 bases; nucleotides outside the gene matches: 10. CDR3 amino acids: CATSSSGSDGGSYNEQFF. The sequenced part of the CDR3 DNA is TGTGCCACCAGCTCTAGCGGGAGCGATGGGGGCTCCTACAATGAG.

Concerning this clone itself: Read sequence stops 3 residues before the CDR3 end, and the germline J gene provides the missing end. The chain recombines TRBV7-2 with TRBJ1-2, with D possibly TRBD1 on 5 matching bases. The CDR3 is made up of 13 amino acids. Per germline, CDR1 SGHTA and CDR2 FQGNSA. The CDR3 DNA, read in part, is TGTGCCAGCAGCTCGCCCCAGGGCGGCGGC. Translation gives CASSSPQGGG. The whole CDR3 reads CASSSPQGGGYTF.

Of note for this clone: The CDR3 extends 3 residues past the end of the read, so its final part is completed from the germline J gene. V and J are TRBV20-1 and TRBJ2-7; 8 nucleotides line up with TRBD2. CDR3 size: 17 residues. Trimming took 3 bases from V and 4 from J; bases not matched to a gene: 17. Germline loops: CDR1 DFQATT, CDR2 SNEGSKA (reference sequence). Partial CDR3 DNA: TGCAGTGCTAGGGGGAGGACCCTAGCGGGCCTGTCTTACGAG. Its protein is CSARGRTLAGLSYE. The entire CDR3 protein is CSARGRTLAGLSYEQYF.

Concerning this clone: The CDR3 extends 3 residues past the end of the read, so its final part is completed from the germline J gene. V usage is TRBV5-4 and J usage is TRBJ1-4; the D gene is possibly TRBD1 (5 bases). Germline assignment: CDR1 SGHNT and CDR2 YYREEE (reference sequence). The CDR3 consists of 13 residues. V was cut by 0 bases and J by 8 bases, with 8 bases left in between. CDR3 DNA (partial): TGTGCCAGCAGCTTGGGACAGTCGGAAAAA. It is translated as CASSLGQSEK. The entire CDR3 protein reads CASSLGQSEKLFF. Based on the CDR3 plus reference TRBV5-4 and TRBJ1-4, the full variable domain is ETGVTQSPTHLIKTRGQQVTLRCSSQSGHNTVSWYQQALGQGPQFIFQYYREEENGRGNFPPRFSGLQFPNYSSELNVNALELDDSALYLCASSLGQSEKLFFGSGTQLSVL.